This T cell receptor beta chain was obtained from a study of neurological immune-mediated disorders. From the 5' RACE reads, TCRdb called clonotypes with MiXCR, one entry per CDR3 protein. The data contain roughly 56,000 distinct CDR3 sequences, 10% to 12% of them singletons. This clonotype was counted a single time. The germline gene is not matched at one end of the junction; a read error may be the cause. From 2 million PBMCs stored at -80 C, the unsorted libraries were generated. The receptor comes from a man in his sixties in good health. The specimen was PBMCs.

The CDR3 region is CVSAERVYNEQFF. The CDR3 DNA follows: TGTGTCAGCGCCGAAAGGGTCTACAATGAGCAGTTCTTC. V usage is TRBV7-9 and J usage is TRBJ2-1, with D unresolved. The CDR3 totals 13 residues. From germline, CDR1 is SEHNR and CDR2 FQNEAQ (reference sequence).